This T cell receptor beta chain was identified in a study of immune heterogeneity within non-small cell lung tumors. Study conclusions and caveats: Across individual patients, the high-frequency T-cell receptor beta clonotypes were largely distinct. While identical dominant CDR3 beta clonotypes recurred across tumor sites within a patient, high-frequency clones unique to individual sites also appeared.

Amplification of TCR beta CDR3 was performed by multiplex PCR with 32 V and 13 J primers. TCRdb re-called the multiplex PCR reads with MiXCR, one entry per CDR3 protein. The sample has some 2,500 distinct CDR3 sequences; approximately 50% are singletons. This clonotype was counted between two and nine times. The antigen is undetermined. Template material comprised bulk tumor genomic DNA at approximately 540 ng per sample. Each primary tumor yielded several biopsies, collected far apart from one another at surgery. Newly diagnosed with untreated non-small cell lung cancer, the patients underwent curative surgery. It was newly diagnosed non-small cell lung cancer patients having surgery with curative intent who served as donors. V gave up 5 bases and J gave up 2 bases, with 10 bases separating them. The CDR3 loop spans 15 amino acids. Germline loops: CDR1 KGHSH, CDR2 LQKENI.

The V gene is TRBV18, the J gene TRBJ2-6; D may match TRBD1 or TRBD2 (6 bases each). Sequenced material: lung tumor tissue. The sequence was collected from a man aged 50 to 59 with non-small cell lung cancer. In DNA form, the CDR3 reads TGTGCCAGCTCAGAGGAGGGGGCTGGGGCCAACGTCCTGACTTTC. It specifies CASSEEGAGANVLTF.